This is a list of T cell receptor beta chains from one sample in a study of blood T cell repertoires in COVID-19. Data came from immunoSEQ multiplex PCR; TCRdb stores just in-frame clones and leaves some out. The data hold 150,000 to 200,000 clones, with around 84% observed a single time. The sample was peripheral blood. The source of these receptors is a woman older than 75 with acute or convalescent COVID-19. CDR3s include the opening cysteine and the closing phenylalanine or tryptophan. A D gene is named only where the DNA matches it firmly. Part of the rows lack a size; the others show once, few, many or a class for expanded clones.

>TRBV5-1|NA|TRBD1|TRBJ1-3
CASSGTGSGNTIYF
TGCGCCAGCAGTGGGACAGGGAGCGGAAACACCATATATTTT
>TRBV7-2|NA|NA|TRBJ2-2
CASQLPASTGELFF
TGTGCCAGCCAACTGCCAGCTAGCACCGGGGAGCTGTTTTTT
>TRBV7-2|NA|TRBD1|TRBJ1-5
CASSSRQGSQPQHF
TGTGCCAGCAGCTCTCGACAGGGTAGTCAGCCCCAGCATTTT
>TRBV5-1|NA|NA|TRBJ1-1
CASSSGRTTEAFF
TGCGCCAGCAGTTCAGGACGGACAACTGAAGCTTTCTTT
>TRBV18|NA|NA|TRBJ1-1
CASSPAGVSTEAFF
TGTGCCAGCTCACCGGCGGGGGTTTCCACTGAAGCTTTCTTT
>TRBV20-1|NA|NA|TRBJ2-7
CSARGADEQYF
TGCAGTGCTAGAGGCGCCGACGAGCAGTACTTC
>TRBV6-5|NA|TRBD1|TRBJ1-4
CASKRDRGTEKLFF
TGTGCCAGCAAAAGAGACAGGGGGACTGAAAAACTGTTTTTT
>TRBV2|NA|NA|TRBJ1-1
CASGRRGDTEAFF
TGTGCCAGCGGCCGGAGAGGCGACACTGAAGCTTTCTTT
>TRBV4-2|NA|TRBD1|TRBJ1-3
CASSQDPLTGTGNTIYF
TGTGCCAGCAGCCAAGACCCTTTGACAGGGACTGGAAACACCATATATTTT
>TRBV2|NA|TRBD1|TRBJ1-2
CASRGDRASYGYTF
TGTGCCAGCAGGGGGGACAGGGCCTCCTATGGCTACACCTTC
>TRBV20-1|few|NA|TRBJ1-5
CSASPNQPQHF
TGCAGTGCTAGTCCAAATCAGCCCCAGCATTTT
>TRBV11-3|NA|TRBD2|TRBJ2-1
CASSDGLAGYNEQFF
TGTGCCAGCAGCGATGGACTAGCGGGTTACAATGAGCAGTTCTTC
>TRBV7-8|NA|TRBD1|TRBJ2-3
CASSFRQGARVEVDTQYF
TGTGCCAGCAGCTTTCGACAGGGGGCAAGAGTAGAGGTAGATACGCAGTATTTT
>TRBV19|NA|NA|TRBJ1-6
CASSLGGPNSPLHF
TGTGCCAGTAGTTTAGGAGGTCCAAATTCACCCCTCCACTTT
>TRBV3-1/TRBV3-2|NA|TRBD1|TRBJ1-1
CASSQTPGTGNTEAFF
TGTGCCAGCAGCCAAACTCCCGGGACAGGGAACACTGAAGCTTTCTTT
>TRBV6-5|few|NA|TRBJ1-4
CASARGVGEKLFF
TGTGCCAGCGCCAGGGGAGTGGGTGAAAAACTGTTTTTT
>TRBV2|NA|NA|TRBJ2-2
CASSKSGSETGELFF
TGTGCCAGCAGTAAAAGCGGGTCAGAGACCGGGGAGCTGTTTTTT
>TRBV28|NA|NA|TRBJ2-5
CASRGGGETQYF
TGTGCCAGCAGGGGGGGAGGAGAGACCCAGTACTTC
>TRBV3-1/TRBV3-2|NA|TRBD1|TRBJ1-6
CASSQGGTGGSPLHF
TGTGCCAGCAGCCAAGGAGGGACAGGGGGTTCACCCCTCCACTTT
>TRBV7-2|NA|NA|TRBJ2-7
CASSPGLKNYEQYF
TGTGCCAGCAGCCCGGGACTGAAAAACTACGAGCAGTACTTC
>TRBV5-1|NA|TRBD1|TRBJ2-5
CASSVGQGASWETQYF
TGCGCCAGCAGCGTCGGGCAGGGGGCGAGTTGGGAGACCCAGTACTTC
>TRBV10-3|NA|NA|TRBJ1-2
CAISDSPTATTRRYGYTF
TGTGCCATCAGTGACTCGCCGACAGCCACTACACGTCGCTATGGCTACACCTTC
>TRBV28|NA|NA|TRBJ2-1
CASSLLGVTYNEQFF
TGTGCCAGCAGTTTACTCGGGGTTACCTACAATGAGCAGTTCTTC
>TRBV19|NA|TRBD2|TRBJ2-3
CASSFSGGETDTQYF
TGTGCCAGTAGTTTTAGCGGGGGGGAGACAGATACGCAGTATTTT
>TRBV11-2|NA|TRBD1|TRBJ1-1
CASSSVPGQGWNTEAFF
TGTGCCAGCAGCTCCGTCCCGGGACAGGGATGGAACACTGAAGCTTTCTTT
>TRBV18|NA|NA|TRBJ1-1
CASSPRFSDTHLNTEAFF
TGTGCCAGCTCACCACGTTTTTCCGACACACATTTGAACACTGAAGCTTTCTTT
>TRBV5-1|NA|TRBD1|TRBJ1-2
CASSLGQNYGYTF
TGCGCCAGCAGTTTGGGACAGAACTATGGCTACACCTTC
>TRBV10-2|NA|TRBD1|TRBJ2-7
CASRAGQGSYEQYF
TGCGCCAGCAGGGCGGGACAGGGATCCTACGAGCAGTACTTC
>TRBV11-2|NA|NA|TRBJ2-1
CASSLDGRGRSSYNEQFF
TGTGCCAGCAGCTTAGACGGGCGGGGACGTAGCTCCTACAATGAGCAGTTCTTC
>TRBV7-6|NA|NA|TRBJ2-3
CASSLAGADTQYF
TGTGCCAGCAGCTTAGCGGGGGCGGATACGCAGTATTTT
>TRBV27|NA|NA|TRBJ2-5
CASSFAGAYQETQYF
TGTGCCAGCAGTTTCGCGGGGGCGTACCAAGAGACCCAGTACTTC
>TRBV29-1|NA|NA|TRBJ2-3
CSVGQRRDTQYF
TGCAGCGTTGGACAGAGAAGAGATACGCAGTATTTT
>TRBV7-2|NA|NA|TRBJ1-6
CASSLVFPPLHF
TGTGCCAGCAGCTTAGTATTTCCCCCTCTCCACTTT
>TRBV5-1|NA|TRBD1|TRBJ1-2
CASSEGQAYGYTF
TGCGCCAGCAGCGAGGGACAGGCCTATGGCTACACCTTC
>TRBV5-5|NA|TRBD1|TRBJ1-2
CASSLTGTGDGYTF
TGTGCCAGCAGCTTGACTGGGACAGGGGATGGCTACACCTTC
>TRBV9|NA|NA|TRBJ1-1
CASSPLQGRPPEAFF
TGTGCCAGCAGCCCCCTTCAGGGAAGACCCCCTGAAGCTTTCTTT
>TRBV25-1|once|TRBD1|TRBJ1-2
CASSEYGTGGRYGYTF
TGTGCCAGCAGTGAATATGGGACAGGGGGCCGCTATGGCTACACCTTC
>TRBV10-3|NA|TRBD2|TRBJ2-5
CAISDSGLVGRQETQYF
TGTGCCATCAGTGATTCCGGACTAGTTGGTCGGCAAGAGACCCAGTACTTC
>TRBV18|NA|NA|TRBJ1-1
CASSPWSGISEAFF
TGTGCCAGCTCACCATGGTCAGGGATTTCTGAAGCTTTCTTT
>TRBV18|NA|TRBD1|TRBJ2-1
CASSPQDRAYNEQFF
TGTGCCAGCTCACCGCAGGACAGGGCTTACAATGAGCAGTTCTTC
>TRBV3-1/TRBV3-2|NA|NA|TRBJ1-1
CASSLGAGNTEAFF
TGTGCCAGCAGCCTGGGGGCCGGGAACACTGAAGCTTTCTTT
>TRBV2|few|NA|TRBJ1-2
CASPKSDTALNYGYTF
TGTGCCAGTCCGAAGTCCGACACGGCCTTGAACTATGGCTACACCTTC
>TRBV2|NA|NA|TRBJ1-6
CASRTGQFNSPLHF
TGTGCCAGCAGGACGGGACAATTTAATTCACCCCTCCACTTT
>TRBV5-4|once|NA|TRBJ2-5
CASSGPIRGSHETQYF
TGTGCCAGCAGCGGACCTATTCGGGGTTCCCATGAGACCCAGTACTTC
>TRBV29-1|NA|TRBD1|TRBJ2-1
CSVGQNEQFF
TGCAGCGTGGGACAGAATGAGCAGTTCTTC
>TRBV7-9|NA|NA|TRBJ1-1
CASSLNFPGAEAFF
TGTGCCAGCAGCTTAAATTTCCCGGGGGCTGAAGCTTTCTTT
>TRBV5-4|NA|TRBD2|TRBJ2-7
CASSLAGGPSSSLYEQYF
TGTGCCAGCAGCCTAGCGGGAGGGCCTAGTTCTAGTCTCTACGAGCAGTACTTC
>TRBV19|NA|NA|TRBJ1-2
CASSRGGNGYTF
TGTGCCAGCTCCAGGGGTGGAAATGGCTACACCTTC
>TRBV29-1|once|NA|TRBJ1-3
CSVVGETGNTIYF
TGCAGCGTTGTAGGGGAAACTGGAAACACCATATATTTT
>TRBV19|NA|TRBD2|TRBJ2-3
CASSLSGRAGIDTQYF
TGTGCCAGTAGCCTTAGCGGGAGGGCCGGGATAGATACGCAGTATTTT
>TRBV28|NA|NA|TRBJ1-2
CASSLMDTDGYTF
TGTGCCAGCAGTTTAATGGACACGGATGGCTACACCTTC
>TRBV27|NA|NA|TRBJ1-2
CASSSTRRGDGYTF
TGTGCCAGCAGTTCCACCCGCCGAGGTGACGGCTACACCTTC
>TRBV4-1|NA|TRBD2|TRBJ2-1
CASTRHPAAGVNNEQFF
TGCGCCAGCACCCGACATCCTGCAGCGGGAGTCAACAATGAGCAGTTCTTC
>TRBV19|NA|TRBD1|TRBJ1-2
CASSIGLSGTEQYGYTF
TGTGCCAGTAGTATAGGGCTTTCCGGGACAGAGCAATATGGCTACACCTTC
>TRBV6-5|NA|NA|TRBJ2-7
CARGSAYYEQYF
TGTGCCCGGGGGTCCGCCTACTACGAGCAGTACTTC
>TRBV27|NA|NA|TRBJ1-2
CASSRTEVGGYTF
TGTGCCAGCAGTCGGACAGAGGTCGGTGGCTACACCTTC
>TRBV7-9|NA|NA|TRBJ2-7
CASSSSGGLSSYEQYF
TGTGCCAGCAGCTCGTCGGGCGGACTCTCCTCCTACGAGCAGTACTTC